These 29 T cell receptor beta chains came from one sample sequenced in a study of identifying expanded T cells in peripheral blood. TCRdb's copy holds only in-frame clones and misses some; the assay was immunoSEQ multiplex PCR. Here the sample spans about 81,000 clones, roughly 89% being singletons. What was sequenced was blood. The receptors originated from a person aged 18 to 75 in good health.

The CDR3 protein is CASSARTVVGTGELFF. CDR3 nucleotides: TGTGCCAGCAGCGCCAGGACGGTGGTGGGGACCGGGGAGCTGTTTTTT. The V and J genes are TRBV21-1 and TRBJ2-2. TRBV21-1 is listed as a pseudogene. CDR3 length: 16 amino acids.

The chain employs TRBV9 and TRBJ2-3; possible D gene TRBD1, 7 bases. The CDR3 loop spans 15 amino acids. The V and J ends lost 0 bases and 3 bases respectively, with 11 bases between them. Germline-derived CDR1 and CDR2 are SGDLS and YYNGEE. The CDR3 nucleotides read TGTGCCAGCAGCGTAGAGCCAGGGGGGACAGATACGCAGTATTTT. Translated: CASSVEPGGTDTQYF.

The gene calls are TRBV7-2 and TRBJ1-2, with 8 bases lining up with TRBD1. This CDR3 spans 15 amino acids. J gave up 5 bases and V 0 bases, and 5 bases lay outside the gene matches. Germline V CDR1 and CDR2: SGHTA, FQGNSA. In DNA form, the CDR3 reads TGTGCCAGCAGCTTAGCCGGACAGGGAGAATATGGCTACACCTTC. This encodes CASSLAGQGEYGYTF.

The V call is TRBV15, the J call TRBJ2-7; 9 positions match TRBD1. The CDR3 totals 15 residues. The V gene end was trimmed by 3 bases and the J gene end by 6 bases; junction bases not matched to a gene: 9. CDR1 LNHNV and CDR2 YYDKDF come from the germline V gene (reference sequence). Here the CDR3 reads CATSRTGTGLSEQYF. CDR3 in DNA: TGTGCCACCAGCAGGACCGGGACAGGGTTAAGCGAGCAGTACTTC.

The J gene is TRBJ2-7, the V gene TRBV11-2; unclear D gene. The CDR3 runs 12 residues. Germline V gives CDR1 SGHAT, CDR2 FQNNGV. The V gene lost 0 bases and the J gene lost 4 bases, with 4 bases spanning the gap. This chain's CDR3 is CASSLDYYEQYF. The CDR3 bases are TGTGCCAGCAGCTTAGACTATTACGAGCAGTACTTC.

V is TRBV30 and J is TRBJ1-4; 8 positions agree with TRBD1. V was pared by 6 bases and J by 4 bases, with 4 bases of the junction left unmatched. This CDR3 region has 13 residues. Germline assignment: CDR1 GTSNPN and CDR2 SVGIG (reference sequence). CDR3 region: CACRTGYNEKLFF. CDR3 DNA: TGTGCCTGCCGGACAGGGTATAATGAAAAACTGTTTTTT.

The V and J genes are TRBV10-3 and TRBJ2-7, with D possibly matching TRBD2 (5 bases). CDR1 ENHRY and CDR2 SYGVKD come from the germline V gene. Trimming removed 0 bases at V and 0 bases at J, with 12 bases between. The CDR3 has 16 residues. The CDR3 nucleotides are TGTGCCATCAGTGAGTCGAGCGGCAGTTACTCCTACGAGCAGTACTTC. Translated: CAISESSGSYSYEQYF.

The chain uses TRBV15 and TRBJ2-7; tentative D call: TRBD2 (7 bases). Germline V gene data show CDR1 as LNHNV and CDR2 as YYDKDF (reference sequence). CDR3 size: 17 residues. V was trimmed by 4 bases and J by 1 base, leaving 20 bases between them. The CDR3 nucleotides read TGTGCCACCAGCACCTCAGGGCGGGGGCAGGTTTCCTACGAGCAGTACTTC. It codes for CATSTSGRGQVSYEQYF.

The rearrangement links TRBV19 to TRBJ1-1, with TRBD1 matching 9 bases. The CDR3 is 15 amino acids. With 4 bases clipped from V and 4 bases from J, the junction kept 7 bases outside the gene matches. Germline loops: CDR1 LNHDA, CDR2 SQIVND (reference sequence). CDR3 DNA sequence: TGTGCCAGTAGTACCCGACAGGGGGTGAGCACTGAAGCTTTCTTT. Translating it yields CASSTRQGVSTEAFF.

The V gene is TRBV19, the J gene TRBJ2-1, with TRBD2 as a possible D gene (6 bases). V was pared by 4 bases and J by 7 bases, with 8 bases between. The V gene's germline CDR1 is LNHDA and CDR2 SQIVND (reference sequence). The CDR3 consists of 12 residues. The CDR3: CASSNGGNEQFF. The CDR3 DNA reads TGTGCCAGTAGTAACGGGGGAAATGAGCAGTTCTTC.

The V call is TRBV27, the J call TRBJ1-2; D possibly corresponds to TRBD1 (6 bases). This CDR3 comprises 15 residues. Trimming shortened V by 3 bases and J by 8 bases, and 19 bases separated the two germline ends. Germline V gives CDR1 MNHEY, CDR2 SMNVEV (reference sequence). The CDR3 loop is CASSFGANRAGGYTF. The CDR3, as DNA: TGTGCCAGCAGTTTTGGGGCAAACAGGGCTGGGGGCTACACCTTC.

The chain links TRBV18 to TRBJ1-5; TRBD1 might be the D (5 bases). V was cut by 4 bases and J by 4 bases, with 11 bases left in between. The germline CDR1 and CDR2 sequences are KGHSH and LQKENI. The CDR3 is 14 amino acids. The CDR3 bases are TGTGCCAGCTCACGGGGGGTGGGAAATCAGCCCCAGCATTTT. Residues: CASSRGVGNQPQHF.

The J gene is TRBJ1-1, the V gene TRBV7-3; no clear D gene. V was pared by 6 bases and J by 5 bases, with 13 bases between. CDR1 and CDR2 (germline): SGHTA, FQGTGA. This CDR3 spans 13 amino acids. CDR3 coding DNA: TGTGCCAGCAGTAGGGCAAGAGGGACTGAAGCTTTCTTT. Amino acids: CASSRARGTEAFF.

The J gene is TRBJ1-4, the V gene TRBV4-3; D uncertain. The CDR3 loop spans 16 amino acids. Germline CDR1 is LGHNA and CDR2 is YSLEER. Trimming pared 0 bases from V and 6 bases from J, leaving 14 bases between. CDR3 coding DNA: TGCGCCAGCAGCCAAGATCAGACGGGAACACATGAAAAACTGTTTTTT. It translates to CASSQDQTGTHEKLFF.

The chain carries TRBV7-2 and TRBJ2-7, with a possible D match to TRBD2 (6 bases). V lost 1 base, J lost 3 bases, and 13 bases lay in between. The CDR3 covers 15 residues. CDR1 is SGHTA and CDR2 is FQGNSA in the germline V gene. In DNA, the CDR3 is TGTGCCAGCAGCTTAGTCGTCGGGAGTGACTACGAGCAGTACTTC. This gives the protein CASSLVVGSDYEQYF.

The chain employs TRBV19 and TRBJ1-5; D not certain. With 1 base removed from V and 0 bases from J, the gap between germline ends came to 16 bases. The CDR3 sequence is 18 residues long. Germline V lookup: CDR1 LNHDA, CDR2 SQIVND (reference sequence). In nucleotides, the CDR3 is TGTGCCAGTAGTATAGCAACAATGGGGAGGATTAGCAATCAGCCCCAGCATTTT. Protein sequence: CASSIATMGRISNQPQHF.

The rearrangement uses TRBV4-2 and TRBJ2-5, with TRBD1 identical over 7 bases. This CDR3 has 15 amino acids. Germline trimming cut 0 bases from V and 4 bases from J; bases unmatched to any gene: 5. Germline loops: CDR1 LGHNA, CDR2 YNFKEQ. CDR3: CASSQDGQVGETQYF. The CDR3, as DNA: TGTGCCAGCAGCCAAGATGGACAGGTCGGAGAGACCCAGTACTTC.

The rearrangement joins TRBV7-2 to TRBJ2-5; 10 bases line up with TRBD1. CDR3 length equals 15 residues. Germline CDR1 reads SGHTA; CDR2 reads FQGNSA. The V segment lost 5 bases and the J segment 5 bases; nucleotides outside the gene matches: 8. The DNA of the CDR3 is TGTGCCAGCAGCCTTCGGACAGGGGGGAGGGAGACCCAGTACTTC. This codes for CASSLRTGGRETQYF.

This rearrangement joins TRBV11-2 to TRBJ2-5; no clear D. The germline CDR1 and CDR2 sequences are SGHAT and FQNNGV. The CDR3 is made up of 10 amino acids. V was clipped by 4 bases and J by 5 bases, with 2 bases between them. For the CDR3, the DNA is TGTGCCAGCAGCTCGGAGACCCAGTACTTC. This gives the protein CASSSETQYF.

CDR3 sequence reads: CASRIDLAGVYEQYF. The DNA of the CDR3 is TGCGCCAGCAGAATAGACCTAGCGGGAGTGTACGAGCAGTACTTC. The gene calls are TRBV5-1 and TRBJ2-7, with 10 bases fitting TRBD2. The CDR3 runs to 15 residues. The trim removed 5 bases at V and 4 bases at J, leaving 9 bases unmatched. Looked up from germline, CDR1 is SGHRS and CDR2 is YFSETQ.

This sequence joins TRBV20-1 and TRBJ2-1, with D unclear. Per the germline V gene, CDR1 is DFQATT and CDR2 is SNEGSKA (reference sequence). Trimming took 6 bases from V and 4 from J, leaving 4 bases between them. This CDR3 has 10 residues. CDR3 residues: CSAGYNEQFF. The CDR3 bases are TGCAGTGCGGGTTACAATGAGCAGTTCTTC.

CDR3 sequence reads: CAIRPGQGPGRNTEAFF. Here the CDR3 DNA reads TGTGCCATCAGGCCGGGACAGGGTCCCGGGAGGAACACTGAAGCTTTCTTT. The chain joins TRBV10-3 to TRBJ1-1; 9 bases agree with TRBD1. With 6 bases clipped from V and 1 base from J, the junction kept 12 bases outside the gene matches. This CDR3 has 17 residues. The germline V gene encodes CDR1 ENHRY and CDR2 SYGVKD.

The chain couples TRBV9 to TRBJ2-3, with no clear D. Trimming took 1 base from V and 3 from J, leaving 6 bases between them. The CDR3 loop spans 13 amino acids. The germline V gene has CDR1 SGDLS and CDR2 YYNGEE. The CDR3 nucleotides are TGTGCCAGCAGCGTACCCGGGACAGATACGCAGTATTTT. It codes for CASSVPGTDTQYF. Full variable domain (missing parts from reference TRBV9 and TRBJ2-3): DSGVTQTPKHLITATGQRVTLRCSPRSGDLSVYWYQQSLDQGLQFLIQYYNGEERAKGNILERFSAQQFPDLHSELNLSSLELGDSALYFCASSVPGTDTQYFGPGTRLTVL.

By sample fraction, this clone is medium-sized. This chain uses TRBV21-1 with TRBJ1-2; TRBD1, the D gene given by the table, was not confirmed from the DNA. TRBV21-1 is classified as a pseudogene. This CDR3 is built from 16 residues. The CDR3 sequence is CASSQFPKGQGRGYTF. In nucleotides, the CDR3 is TGTGCCAGCAGCCAATTCCCCAAAGGACAGGGGCGAGGCTACACCTTC.

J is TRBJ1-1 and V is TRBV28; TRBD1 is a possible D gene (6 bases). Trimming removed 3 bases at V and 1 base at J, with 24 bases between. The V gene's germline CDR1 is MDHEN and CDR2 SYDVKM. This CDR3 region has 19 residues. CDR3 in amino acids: CASSFHSPLSRGSNTEAFF. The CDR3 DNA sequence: TGTGCCAGCAGTTTCCACTCCCCCCTGAGCAGGGGCTCGAACACTGAAGCTTTCTTT.

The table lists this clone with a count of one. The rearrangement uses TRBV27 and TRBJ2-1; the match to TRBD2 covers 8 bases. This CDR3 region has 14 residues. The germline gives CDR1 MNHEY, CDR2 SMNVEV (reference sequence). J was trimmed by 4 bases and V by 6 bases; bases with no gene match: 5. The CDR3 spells CASRTGGIYNEQFF. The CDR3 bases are TGTGCCAGCAGGACGGGAGGGATATACAATGAGCAGTTCTTC.

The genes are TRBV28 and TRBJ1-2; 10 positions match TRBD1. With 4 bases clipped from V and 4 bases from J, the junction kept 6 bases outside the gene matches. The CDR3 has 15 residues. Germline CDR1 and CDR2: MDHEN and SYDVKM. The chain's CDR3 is CASSSPGQGTYGYTF. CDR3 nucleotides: TGTGCCAGCAGTTCTCCGGGACAGGGGACCTATGGCTACACCTTC.

CDR3: CASSGSGQYFFGNTIYF. The CDR3 DNA sequence: TGTGCCAGCAGTGGATCGGGACAGTACTTTTTTGGAAACACCATATATTTT. J is TRBJ1-3 and V is TRBV25-1; 7 positions agree with TRBD1. With V trimmed by 4 bases and J by 3 bases, 12 bases remained unmatched. The germline V gene encodes CDR1 MGHDK and CDR2 SYGVNS. The CDR3 runs 17 residues.

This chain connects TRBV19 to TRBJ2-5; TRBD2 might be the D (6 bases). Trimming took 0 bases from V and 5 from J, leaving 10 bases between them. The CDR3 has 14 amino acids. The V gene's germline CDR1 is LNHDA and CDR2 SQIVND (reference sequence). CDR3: CASSIEDREETQYF. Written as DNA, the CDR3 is TGTGCCAGTAGTATAGAGGACCGGGAGGAGACCCAGTACTTC.